The clone carrying this T cell receptor beta chain was observed a handful of times. The entry originates in a study of T cell changes during pregnancy in multiple sclerosis. V was clipped by 0 bases and J by 13 bases, with 11 bases between them. Germline CDR1 and CDR2: SGHDT and YYEEEE. This CDR3 spans 13 amino acids. The table came from immunoSEQ multiplex PCR; TCRdb's copy has only in-frame clones and leaves some out. The sample consists of about 59,000 clones, approximately 91% of them appearing once. The clonotype originates from a female donor with multiple sclerosis, enrolled in a pregnancy study. The V call is TRBV5-6, the J call TRBJ1-6, with D uncertain. Sequences were derived from peripheral blood, sampled in the second trimester of pregnancy. CDR3 region: CASSLASGGPLHF. CDR3 nucleotide sequence: TGTGCCAGCAGCTTGGCTAGTGGTGGTCCCCTCCACTTT.